The clone carrying this T cell receptor (beta chain) was seen ten or more times. The target antigen is unknown. TCRdb redid the calling of the 5' RACE reads with MiXCR, one entry per CDR3 protein. The sample consists of 74,000 or so distinct CDR3 sequences, roughly 12% of them appearing once. The entry originates in a study of early T cells in non-severe SARS-CoV-2 infection. Study findings and constraints: The VDJdb matching leaned toward anti-spike CD8 responses and overlooked private and CD4 specificities.

The CDR3 sequence is 13 residues long. Germline values: CDR1 PRHDT, CDR2 FYEKMQ (reference sequence). The V end lost 5 bases, the J end lost 3 bases, and 9 bases lay between the germline ends. The J gene is TRBJ2-3, the V gene TRBV13; D unclear. Input material: whole blood. The TCR originated in an adult who was a healthcare worker with PCR-confirmed SARS-CoV-2 infection or an uninfected control (not recorded which). The CDR3 bases are TGTGCCAGCAGCGGGTTCGGGACAGATACGCAGTATTTT. It codes for CASSGFGTDTQYF.